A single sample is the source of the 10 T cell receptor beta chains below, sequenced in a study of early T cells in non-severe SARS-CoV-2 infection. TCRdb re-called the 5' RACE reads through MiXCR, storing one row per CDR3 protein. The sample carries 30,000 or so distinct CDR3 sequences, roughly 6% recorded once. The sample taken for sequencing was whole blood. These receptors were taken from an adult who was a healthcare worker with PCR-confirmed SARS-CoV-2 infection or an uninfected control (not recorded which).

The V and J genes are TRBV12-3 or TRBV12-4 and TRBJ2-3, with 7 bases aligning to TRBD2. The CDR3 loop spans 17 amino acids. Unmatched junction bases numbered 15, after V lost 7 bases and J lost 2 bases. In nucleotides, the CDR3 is TGTGCCAGCACAACCGGGCTATCGGGGGGAATCACAGATACGCAGTATTTT. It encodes CASTTGLSGGITDTQYF.

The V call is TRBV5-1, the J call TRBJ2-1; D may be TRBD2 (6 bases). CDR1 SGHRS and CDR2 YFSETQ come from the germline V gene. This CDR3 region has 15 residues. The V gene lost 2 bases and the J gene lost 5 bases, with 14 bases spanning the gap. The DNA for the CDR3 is TGCGCCAGCAGCTTCCGGAGGGCCCCCAACAATGAGCAGTTCTTC. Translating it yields CASSFRRAPNNEQFF.

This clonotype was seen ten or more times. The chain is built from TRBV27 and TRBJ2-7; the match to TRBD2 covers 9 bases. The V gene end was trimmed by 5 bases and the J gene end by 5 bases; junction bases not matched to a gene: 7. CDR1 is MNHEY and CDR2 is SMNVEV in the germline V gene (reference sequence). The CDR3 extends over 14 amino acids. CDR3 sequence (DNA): TGTGCCAGCAGTCGTAGCGGGAGTGTCAACGAGCAGTACTTC. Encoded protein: CASSRSGSVNEQYF.

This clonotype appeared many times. CDR3 amino acids: CASSEAGGDIAYEQYF. The DNA of the CDR3 is TGTGCCAGCAGTGAAGCAGGAGGGGACATAGCCTACGAGCAGTACTTC. V usage is TRBV2 and J usage is TRBJ2-7, with D perhaps being TRBD1 or TRBD2 (6 bases each). Trimming took off 0 bases at V and 2 bases at J, with 14 bases between the two ends. This CDR3 contains 16 residues. The germline CDR1 and CDR2 sequences are SNHLY and FYNNEI.

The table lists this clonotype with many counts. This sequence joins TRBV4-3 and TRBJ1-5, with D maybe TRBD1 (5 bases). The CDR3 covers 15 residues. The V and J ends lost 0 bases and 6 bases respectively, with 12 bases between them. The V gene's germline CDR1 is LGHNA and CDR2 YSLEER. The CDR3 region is CASSQEGGTGQPQHF. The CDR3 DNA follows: TGCGCCAGCAGCCAAGAGGGGGGAACGGGTCAGCCCCAGCATTTT.

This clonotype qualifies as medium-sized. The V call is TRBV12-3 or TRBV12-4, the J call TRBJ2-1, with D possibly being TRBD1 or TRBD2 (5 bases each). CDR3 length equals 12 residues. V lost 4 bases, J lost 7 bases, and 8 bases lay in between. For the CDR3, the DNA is TGTGCCAGCAGTTCTGAGGGGAATGAGCAGTTCTTC. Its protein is CASSSEGNEQFF.

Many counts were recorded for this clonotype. In DNA form, the CDR3 reads TGTGCCAGCAGCCCAGGACAGGGTGGGGTCTATGGCTACACCTTC. It is translated as CASSPGQGGVYGYTF. The chain combines TRBV7-2 with TRBJ1-2, with 8 positions matching TRBD1. The CDR3 consists of 15 residues. J lost 4 bases, V lost 5 bases, and 9 bases had no gene match. Germline V gene lookup returns CDR1 SGHTA and CDR2 FQGNSA.

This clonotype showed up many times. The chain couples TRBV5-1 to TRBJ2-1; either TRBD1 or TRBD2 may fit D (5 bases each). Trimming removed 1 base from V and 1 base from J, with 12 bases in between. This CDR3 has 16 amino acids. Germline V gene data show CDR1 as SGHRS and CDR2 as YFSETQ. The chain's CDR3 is CASSLNGDVSYNEQFF. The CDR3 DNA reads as TGCGCCAGCAGCTTGAATGGGGACGTATCCTACAATGAGCAGTTCTTC.

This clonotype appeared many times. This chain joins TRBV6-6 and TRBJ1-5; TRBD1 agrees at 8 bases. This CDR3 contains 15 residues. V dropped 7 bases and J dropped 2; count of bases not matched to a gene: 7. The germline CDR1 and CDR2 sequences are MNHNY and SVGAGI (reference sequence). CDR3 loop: CASTDVTGGNQPQHF. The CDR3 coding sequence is TGTGCCAGCACCGACGTGACAGGGGGCAATCAGCCCCAGCATTTT.

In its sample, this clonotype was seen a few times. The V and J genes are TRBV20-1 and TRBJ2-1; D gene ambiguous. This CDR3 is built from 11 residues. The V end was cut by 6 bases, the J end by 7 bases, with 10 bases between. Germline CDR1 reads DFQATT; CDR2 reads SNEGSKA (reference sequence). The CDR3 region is CSANGPNEQFF. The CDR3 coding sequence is TGCAGTGCGAATGGACCGAATGAGCAGTTCTTC.